The sequence of this T cell receptor (beta chain) was determined in a study of STAT5B mutations in CD4+ large granular lymphocyte leukemia. The CDR3 spans 14 residues. Germline loops: CDR1 WNHNN, CDR2 SYGVQD (reference sequence). J gave up 5 bases and V 3 bases, and 6 bases lay outside the gene matches. TCRdb's copy holds only in-frame clones and misses some; the assay was immunoSEQ multiplex PCR. The sample lists approximately 30,000 clones, around nine tenths occurring once. The chain is built from TRBV10-1 and TRBJ2-7; TRBD1 matches at 8 bases. This clonotype was sampled from a human donor in good health. Sequenced: CD4+ T cells from blood buffy coats. The CDR3 reads CASSDGQGWNEQYF. The DNA of the CDR3 is TGCGCCAGCAGTGACGGACAGGGCTGGAACGAGCAGTACTTC.